This TCR beta chain was retrieved from a study of blood T cell repertoires in COVID-19. Background on the study: T cells, B-cell-depleted T cells, or PBMCs supplied cDNA or gDNA.

In the authors' workflow: By means of reference gene primer amplification, nucleated cell counts were estimated. TCRdb keeps only in-frame clones here, not all; method: immunoSEQ multiplex PCR. Clone size and V and J calls were adopted from that table, with D and trimming inferred from the DNA. The data contain under 250,000 clones, approximately 82% of them singletons. Sequencing was carried out using peripheral blood. The sequence was collected from a young man who had recovered from COVID-19.

The chain's CDR3 is CASTFWGGEEKLFF. CDR3 nucleotides: TGTGCCAGCACCTTTTGGGGGGGAGAGGAAAAACTGTTTTTT. This sequence joins TRBV5-6 and TRBJ1-4; maybe TRBD1 (5 bases). With 6 bases removed from V and 8 bases from J, the gap between germline ends came to 17 bases. Germline V gene sequence: CDR1 SGHDT, CDR2 YYEEEE. This CDR3 comprises 14 residues.